One sample yielded the 11 T cell receptor beta chains listed below, sequenced in a study of T cell changes during pregnancy in multiple sclerosis. This table comes from immunoSEQ multiplex PCR, and its TCRdb copy is limited to in-frame clones, with some not included. Among about 48,000 clones, about 94% were seen once, and the ten largest hold over 0.45%. This specimen consisted of CD4+ T cells from peripheral blood mononuclear cells, obtained in the first trimester of pregnancy. The receptors derive from a female donor with multiple sclerosis, enrolled in a pregnancy study.

V is TRBV10-1 and J is TRBJ2-1; 9 bases agree with TRBD1. CDR3 length equals 15 residues. After removal of 6 bases from V and 7 bases from J, the junction contained 10 bases not matched to a gene. Per the germline V gene, CDR1 is WNHNN and CDR2 is SYGVQD (reference sequence). The CDR3 DNA reads TGCGCCAGCAGCAACCGACAGGGGGGGTGGAATGAGCAGTTCTTC. This sequence encodes CASSNRQGGWNEQFF.

The V gene is TRBV5-1, the J gene TRBJ2-3; D possibly corresponds to TRBD1 (6 bases). Between the trimmed V and J ends, which lost 1 base and 4 bases, there was a span of 16 bases. Germline V gives CDR1 SGHRS, CDR2 YFSETQ. The CDR3 length is 16 residues. The CDR3 sequence is CASSLSSQKGADTQYF. CDR3 DNA: TGCGCCAGCAGCTTGAGTTCTCAGAAGGGGGCAGATACGCAGTATTTT.

This chain connects TRBV18 to TRBJ1-3; TRBD1 is a possible D gene (5 bases). CDR1 and CDR2 (germline): KGHSH, LQKENI. The CDR3 is 16 residues long. V lost 1 base and J lost 0, with 10 bases in between. The CDR3 nucleotides are TGTGCCAGCTCACCACTCCGGGGGGGCTCTGGAAACACCATATATTTT. This translates into CASSPLRGGSGNTIYF. The full variable domain, its missing parts supplied by reference TRBV18 and TRBJ1-3, is NAGVMQNPRHLVRRRGQEARLRCSPMKGHSHVYWYRQLPEEGLKFMVYLQKENIIDESGMPKERFSAEFPKEGPSILRIQQVVRGDSAAYFCASSPLRGGSGNTIYFGEGSWLTVV.

The chain is built from TRBV18 and TRBJ2-1; the match to TRBD2 covers 8 bases. Germline V lookup: CDR1 KGHSH, CDR2 LQKENI. V was pared by 2 bases and J by 4 bases, with 1 base of the junction left unmatched. The CDR3 extends over 14 amino acids. Here the CDR3 reads CASSPGGGYNEQFF. CDR3 coding DNA: TGTGCCAGCTCACCAGGCGGGGGGTACAATGAGCAGTTCTTC.

The DNA of the CDR3 is TGTGCCAGTACACAGGGAAAGTGGGGATACGAGCAGTACTTC. Residues: CASTQGKWGYEQYF. The V and J genes are TRBV19 and TRBJ2-7; tentatively, D is TRBD1 (6 bases). CDR1 LNHDA and CDR2 SQIVND come from the germline V gene (reference sequence). CDR3 size: 14 residues. V gave up 7 bases and J gave up 4 bases, with 17 bases separating them.

The chain carries TRBV7-6 and TRBJ2-3, with TRBD2 identical over 15 bases. The CDR3 covers 21 residues. The ends lost 6 bases at V and 7 bases at J; junction bases unmatched: 23. Germline V lookup: CDR1 SGHVS, CDR2 FNYEAQ. CDR3 bases: TGTGCCAGCAGTCCCTATCGGGGACTAGCGGGGGGAACCCGAAACGTGCATACGCAGTATTTT. This gives the protein CASSPYRGLAGGTRNVHTQYF. The full variable domain, in which reference TRBV7-6 and TRBJ2-3 provide the parts outside the CDR3, is GAGVSQSPRYKVTKRGQDVALRCDPISGHVSLYWYRQALGQGPEFLTYFNYEAQQDKSGLPNDRFSAERPEGSISTLTIQRTEQRDSAMYRCASSPYRGLAGGTRNVHTQYFGPGTRLTVL.

This CDR3 is CSVRQGAPSGYTF. CDR3 bases: TGCAGCGTTCGTCAGGGGGCCCCCTCTGGCTACACCTTC. The V and J genes are TRBV29-1 and TRBJ1-2, with TRBD1 identical over 8 bases. Germline V gene data show CDR1 as SQVTM and CDR2 as ANQGSEA. This CDR3 comprises 13 residues. With V trimmed by 5 bases and J by 7 bases, 9 bases remained unmatched.

This clone was observed once. This chain connects TRBV7-6 to TRBJ2-5; 12 bases agree with TRBD2. The CDR3 has 19 residues. Unmatched junction bases numbered 11, after V lost 2 bases and J lost 1 base. Per the germline V gene, CDR1 is SGHVS and CDR2 is FNYEAQ. CDR3 in amino acids: CASSLRASGGAGGQETQYF. CDR3 sequence (DNA): TGTGCCAGCAGCTTAAGGGCTAGCGGGGGGGCCGGGGGCCAAGAGACCCAGTACTTC.

This sequence joins TRBV7-3 and TRBJ2-2, with 7 bases fitting TRBD2. Germline V gives CDR1 SGHTA, CDR2 FQGTGA. Trimming cost V 9 bases and J 5 bases; bases outside gene matches: 9. The CDR3 runs 14 residues. DNA for the CDR3: TGTGCCAGTGGGCGCGGGGGTGGGACCGGGGAGCTGTTTTTT. Translated, it gives CASGRGGGTGELFF.

The chain uses TRBV10-3 and TRBJ2-7, with TRBD1 matching 7 bases. The CDR3 sequence is 12 residues long. The trim removed 5 bases at V and 5 bases at J, leaving 3 bases unmatched. Germline V lookup: CDR1 ENHRY, CDR2 SYGVKD. The chain's CDR3 is CAISTDRDEQYF. DNA for the CDR3: TGTGCCATCAGTACCGACAGGGACGAGCAGTACTTC.

The rearrangement joins TRBV29-1 to TRBJ2-1; possible D gene TRBD1, 6 bases. Germline-derived CDR1 and CDR2 are SQVTM and ANQGSEA. The CDR3 totals 12 residues. V lost 7 bases, J lost 5 bases, and 12 bases lay in between. This CDR3 reads CSATTGNNEQFF. CDR3 DNA sequence: TGCAGCGCTACGACAGGAAACAATGAGCAGTTCTTC.